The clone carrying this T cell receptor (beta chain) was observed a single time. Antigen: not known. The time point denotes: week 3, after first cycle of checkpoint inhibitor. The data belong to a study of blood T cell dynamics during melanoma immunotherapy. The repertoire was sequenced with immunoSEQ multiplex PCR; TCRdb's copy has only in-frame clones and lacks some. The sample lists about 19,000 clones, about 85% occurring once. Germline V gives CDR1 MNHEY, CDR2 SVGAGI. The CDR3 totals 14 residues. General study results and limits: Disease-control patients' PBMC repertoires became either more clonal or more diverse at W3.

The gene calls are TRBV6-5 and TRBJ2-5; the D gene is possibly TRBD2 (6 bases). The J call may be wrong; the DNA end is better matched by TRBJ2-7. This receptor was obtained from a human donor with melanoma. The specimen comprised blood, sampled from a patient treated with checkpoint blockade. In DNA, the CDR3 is TGTGCCAGCATCGCGAGAGGGACTTCCTACGAGCAGTACTTC. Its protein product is CASIARGTSYEQYF.